This T cell receptor (beta chain) appears in the sequencing data of a study of vaccination effects on CD4 cells after COVID-19. Study-wide background: Vaccine administered to participants consisted of two doses of either BNT162b2 or mRNA-1273.

Germline assignment: CDR1 SEHNR and CDR2 FQNEAQ (reference sequence). The CDR3 is made up of 15 amino acids. Trimming shortened V by 1 base and J by 8 bases, and 15 bases separated the two germline ends. Expansion with viral peptide pools was applied to antigen-specific CD4+ T cells by the ViraFEST assay prior to sequencing. Between days 10 and 11 of culture, CD4+ T cells were separated out. Vaccine recipients lacked prior SARS-CoV-2 infection and had negative nucleocapsid antibodies. Culturing of some 2 million PBMC per well took place with roughly 10 IU/ml IL-2 and approximately 10 ug/ml peptides. On day 3 and again on day 7, half the medium was replaced with IL-2 medium. Using immunoSEQ multiplex PCR, the repertoire was profiled, and TCRdb retains in-frame clones only, with some absent. The sample yields tens of thousands of clones, over 60% seen once. Study results and caveats: Few convalescent patients were studied, and early post-infection samples were lacking.

About this clone itself: What it binds is unknown.

The sequence derives from a human donor who received a COVID-19 vaccine. The starting material was CD4+ T cells from PBMCs cultured with HCoV-NL63 spike peptides, obtained before COVID-19 vaccination. This chain uses TRBV7-9 with TRBJ2-1; tentative D call: TRBD2 (7 bases). The CDR3 is CASSLGWGGLDEQFF. CDR3 sequence (DNA): TGTGCCAGCAGCTTAGGGTGGGGGGGCCTCGATGAGCAGTTCTTC.